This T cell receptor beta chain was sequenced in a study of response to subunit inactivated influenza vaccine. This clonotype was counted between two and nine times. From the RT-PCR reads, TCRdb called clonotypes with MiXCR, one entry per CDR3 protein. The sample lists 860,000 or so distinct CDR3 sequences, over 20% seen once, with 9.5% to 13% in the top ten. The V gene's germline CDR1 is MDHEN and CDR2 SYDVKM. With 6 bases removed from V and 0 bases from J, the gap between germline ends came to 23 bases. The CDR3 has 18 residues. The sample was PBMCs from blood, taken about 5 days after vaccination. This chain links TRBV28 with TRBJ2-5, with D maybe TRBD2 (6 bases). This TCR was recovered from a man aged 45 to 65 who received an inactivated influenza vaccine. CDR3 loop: CASSTWGVLATYQETQYF. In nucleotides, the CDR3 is TGTGCCAGCAGCACCTGGGGGGTCCTAGCGACCTACCAAGAGACCCAGTACTTC.